A single sample gave rise to the 16 T cell receptor beta chains below, sequenced in a study of shared clonotypes between healthy human individuals. TCRdb's table, derived via immunoSEQ multiplex PCR, lists solely in-frame clones and lacks some. The table lists about 2.1 million clones, about 93% of them singletons, with around 1.7% in the top ten. Positive CCR7 selection of CD45RO-negative cells yielded the naive CD8 cells, and terminally differentiated effector memory CD45RA+ cells were excluded. Sequencing was performed on naive CD8+ T cells from PBMCs. The receptors originated from a man aged 18 to 30 in good health. Some clones in this sample may be carry-over from other donors' samples.

This chain links TRBV19 with TRBJ2-7, with TRBD2 identical over 8 bases. With 10 bases clipped from V and 3 bases from J, the junction kept 5 bases outside the gene matches. The CDR3 sequence is 12 residues long. CDR1 LNHDA and CDR2 SQIVND come from the germline V gene (reference sequence). In nucleotides, the CDR3 is TGTGCCACCCATAGCGGGAACTACGAGCAGTACTTC. It yields the protein CATHSGNYEQYF.

The count of this clone is one. V is TRBV7-9 and J is TRBJ2-3, with D unresolved. Trimming shortened V by 0 bases and J by 6 bases, and 7 bases separated the two germline ends. Germline V lookup: CDR1 SEHNR, CDR2 FQNEAQ (reference sequence). The CDR3 extends over 13 amino acids. CDR3: CASSLAWGDTQYF. CDR3 nucleotides: TGTGCCAGCAGCTTAGCATGGGGTGATACGCAGTATTTT.

The gene calls are TRBV7-2 and TRBJ2-5, with D possibly matching TRBD2 (7 bases). From germline, CDR1 is SGHTA and CDR2 FQGNSA. The germline V and J ends were trimmed by 10 bases and 4 bases, with 16 bases remaining between them. The CDR3 has 13 residues. The DNA of the CDR3 is TGTGCCACCAAGGGGGGGAGTCTAGAGACCCAGTACTTC. Encoded protein: CATKGGSLETQYF.

The chain links TRBV7-9 to TRBJ2-7; no clear D gene. The germline V gene encodes CDR1 SEHNR and CDR2 FQNEAQ (reference sequence). This CDR3 has 13 residues. V lost 3 bases and J 1 base, leaving 7 bases between the germline ends. This chain's CDR3 is CASSLDISYEQYF. The DNA of the CDR3 is TGTGCCAGCAGCTTGGATATTTCCTACGAGCAGTACTTC.

The V and J genes are TRBV19 and TRBJ1-4; the D is unclear. V shed 4 bases and J shed 5 bases, with 29 bases lying between them. CDR1 LNHDA and CDR2 SQIVND come from the germline V gene (reference sequence). The CDR3 length is 20 residues. CDR3 DNA: TGTGCCAGTAGTACCTCTCGACCCCTAAGGCTTCGGGTCCTCAATGAAAAACTGTTTTTT. Translating gives CASSTSRPLRLRVLNEKLFF.

The J gene is TRBJ1-2, the V gene TRBV5-1, with 8 bases lining up with TRBD1. The CDR3 runs to 16 residues. V dropped 3 bases and J dropped 8; count of bases not matched to a gene: 15. The germline V gene has CDR1 SGHRS and CDR2 YFSETQ. The CDR3 reads CASSWGVDLTGDGYTF. CDR3 coding DNA: TGCGCCAGCAGCTGGGGGGTAGACTTGACAGGGGACGGCTACACCTTC.

The genes are TRBV28 and TRBJ2-7; TRBD1 is a possible D gene (5 bases). The CDR3 sequence is 13 residues long. Germline CDR1 is MDHEN and CDR2 is SYDVKM. The V and J ends lost 4 bases and 3 bases respectively, with 10 bases between them. CDR3 nucleotides: TGTGCCAGCAGTTCCAATCAGGGCTACGAGCAGTACTTC. It encodes CASSSNQGYEQYF.

The rearrangement joins TRBV6-1 to TRBJ1-4; TRBD1 matches 7 bases. J lost 6 bases, V lost 7 bases, and 11 bases had no gene match. This CDR3 has 15 amino acids. Germline values: CDR1 MNHNS, CDR2 SASEGT. CDR3 in DNA: TGTGCCAGCATAGATCTGATAGGGGGCCATGAAAAACTGTTTTTT. This gives the protein CASIDLIGGHEKLFF.

This CDR3 reads CASSATSGGSTDTQYF. CDR3 nucleotides: TGTGCCAGCAGCGCGACCAGCGGGGGCAGCACAGATACGCAGTATTTT. The V gene is TRBV28, the J gene TRBJ2-3, with TRBD2 matching 8 bases. Trimming at V came to 6 bases and at J to 0 bases, leaving 8 bases not matched to a gene. The CDR3 has 16 residues. Germline CDR1 is MDHEN and CDR2 is SYDVKM.

The chain has TRBV27 and TRBJ2-1; the D gene is possibly TRBD2 (7 bases). Germline CDR1 MNHEY, CDR2 SMNVEV (reference sequence). V lost 8 bases, J lost 10 bases, and 21 bases lay in between. The CDR3 is 14 amino acids. CDR3 protein: CASLGTKRGREQFF. In DNA form, the CDR3 reads TGTGCCAGCCTAGGGACTAAGAGGGGGAGGGAGCAGTTCTTC.

The V and J genes are TRBV7-6 and TRBJ2-1; the D gene is possibly TRBD2 (5 bases). From germline, CDR1 is SGHVS and CDR2 FNYEAQ. The V end lost 5 bases, the J end lost 5 bases, and 19 bases lay between the germline ends. The CDR3 is 16 residues long. The CDR3 coding sequence is TGTGCCAGCAGCCCCGCCGCGAGTAGCGTAAACAATGAGCAGTTCTTC. Translation gives CASSPAASSVNNEQFF.

This clone was observed a few times. The chain couples TRBV4-1 to TRBJ1-5; 10 bases map to TRBD1. V lost 3 bases to trimming and J lost 5 bases; unmatched junction nucleotides: 4. Germline CDR1 is MGHRA and CDR2 is YSYEKL. The CDR3 length is 15 residues. For the CDR3, the DNA is TGCGCCAGCAGCCAGTCCGGGACAGGGGATCAGCCCCAGCATTTT. Translated: CASSQSGTGDQPQHF.

Written as DNA, the CDR3 is TGTGCCAGCAGTTCGGACAGCTACTATGGCTACACCTTC. Translation: CASSSDSYYGYTF. The V gene is TRBV6-6, the J gene TRBJ1-2; TRBD1 is a possible D gene (6 bases). This CDR3 has 13 residues. Trimming took 4 bases from V and 3 from J, leaving 9 bases between them. Germline assignment: CDR1 MNHNY and CDR2 SVGAGI (reference sequence).

This chain joins TRBV7-9 and TRBJ2-1; TRBD2 aligns across 9 bases. Germline CDR1 and CDR2: SEHNR and FQNEAQ (reference sequence). V was pared by 5 bases and J by 4 bases, with 9 bases of the junction left unmatched. The length of the CDR3 is 16 residues. The DNA of the CDR3 is TGTGCCAGCAGCCTCGGGTGGCTAGCGGGGTACAATGAGCAGTTCTTC. Amino acid sequence: CASSLGWLAGYNEQFF. The complete variable domain, with remaining parts taken from reference TRBV7-9 and TRBJ2-1, reads DTGVSQNPRHKITKRGQNVTFRCDPISEHNRLYWYRQTLGQGPEFLTYFQNEAQLEKSRLLSDRFSAERPKGSFSTLEIQRTEQGDSAMYLCASSLGWLAGYNEQFFGPGTRLTVL.

The rearrangement joins TRBV4-3 to TRBJ2-7; D perhaps matches TRBD2 (6 bases). Trimming removed 4 bases at V and 6 bases at J, with 13 bases between. CDR3 size: 13 residues. Germline CDR1 LGHNA, CDR2 YSLEER. The CDR3 is CASSPPEGGEQYF. CDR3 bases: TGCGCCAGCAGCCCCCCGGAGGGCGGCGAGCAGTACTTC.

The chain is built from TRBV27 and TRBJ2-7; D uncertain. V was clipped by 3 bases and J by 0 bases, with 9 bases between them. The CDR3 is 14 amino acids. Germline V CDR1 and CDR2: MNHEY, SMNVEV (reference sequence). The DNA for the CDR3 is TGTGCCAGCAGTTTCGGAAAGATCTCCTACGAGCAGTACTTC. It yields the protein CASSFGKISYEQYF.